This T cell receptor (beta chain) appears in the sequencing data of a study of T cell changes during pregnancy in multiple sclerosis. Clones were read by immunoSEQ multiplex PCR, and TCRdb kept only the in-frame ones, dropping some. This sample yields about 59,000 clones, of which over 90% are seen a single time; approximately 2.5% belongs to the top ten. The CDR3 covers 15 residues. Germline V lookup: CDR1 MDHEN, CDR2 SYDVKM. Trimming removed 6 bases from V and 0 bases from J, with 12 bases in between. The receptor's source is a female donor with multiple sclerosis, enrolled in a pregnancy study. The material sequenced was CD8+ T cells from peripheral blood mononuclear cells, taken in the third trimester of pregnancy. V and J are TRBV28 and TRBJ1-5, with TRBD1 as a possible D gene (6 bases). The CDR3 spells CASSLTGYSNQPQHF. Here the CDR3 DNA reads TGTGCCAGCAGCCTTACAGGGTATAGCAATCAGCCCCAGCATTTT.